One and the same sample provided the 20 T cell receptor beta chains below, sequenced in a study of cytomegalovirus exposure and HLA in healthy donors. Primers for the PCR totalled 60 Vbeta and 13 Jbeta. Assay: immunoSEQ multiplex PCR; the TCRdb copy retains only in-frame clones and omits some. The sample contains over 90,000 clones, around 63% of which appear only once. Specimen: PBMCs. Source of these receptors: a human donor in good health.

The chain uses TRBV18 and TRBJ1-1, with D tentatively TRBD1 (6 bases). Trimming pared 3 bases from V and 3 bases from J, leaving 23 bases between. This CDR3 is built from 18 residues. Germline-derived CDR1 and CDR2 are KGHSH and LQKENI. The CDR3 DNA follows: TGTGCCAGCTCACCTCTCCGGCAAAGGGGCAAGGGGGACACTGAAGCTTTCTTT. Its protein is CASSPLRQRGKGDTEAFF.

The chain couples TRBV5-4 to TRBJ2-1; 7 nucleotides align to TRBD2. The CDR3 spans 14 residues. CDR1 and CDR2 from the germline V gene are SGHNT and YYREEE (reference sequence). With V trimmed by 4 bases and J by 4 bases, 5 bases remained unmatched. The CDR3 region has the DNA TGTGCCAGCAGCCGCGGGGGAGCATACAATGAGCAGTTCTTC. It codes for CASSRGGAYNEQFF.

The genes are TRBV19 and TRBJ2-1; 8 bases agree with TRBD2. J was trimmed by 9 bases and V by 6 bases; bases with no gene match: 10. The CDR3 loop spans 14 amino acids. Germline V lookup: CDR1 LNHDA, CDR2 SQIVND (reference sequence). The CDR3 bases are TGTGCCAGTAGCCCGGGACTAGGTGTTGCTGAGCAGTTCTTC. Its translation: CASSPGLGVAEQFF.

The V call is TRBV5-5, the J call TRBJ2-7; the D gene is possibly TRBD1 (6 bases). The V end was cut by 0 bases, the J end by 6 bases, with 10 bases between. Germline values: CDR1 SGHKS, CDR2 YYEKEE (reference sequence). The CDR3 has 13 residues. CDR3: CASSLGGRGEQYF. The CDR3 DNA sequence: TGTGCCAGCAGCTTGGGGGGCAGGGGCGAGCAGTACTTC.

V gene TRBV7-2 combines with J gene TRBJ2-7; D is uncertain. There are 18 residues in the CDR3. CDR1 is SGHTA, CDR2 FQGNSA, per germline. Trimming left V 1 base short and J 0 bases short, with 19 bases between. CDR3 coding DNA: TGTGCCAGCAGCTTAGTCGTTGTGAGATCCAAACCCTCCTACGAGCAGTACTTC. Translation gives CASSLVVVRSKPSYEQYF.

The rearrangement joins TRBV6-1 to TRBJ1-5; D may be TRBD1 (6 bases). CDR3 size: 18 residues. Germline assignment: CDR1 MNHNS and CDR2 SASEGT. Trimming took 2 bases from V and 2 from J, leaving 19 bases between them. The CDR3 DNA sequence: TGTGCCAGCAGTGAAAGTTTTCGGACAGCGGTCGGCAATCAGCCCCAGCATTTT. Encoded protein: CASSESFRTAVGNQPQHF.

The rearrangement links TRBV6-6 to TRBJ1-2, with a weak D call TRBD1 (5 bases). Trimming shortened V by 0 bases and J by 4 bases, and 9 bases separated the two germline ends. Germline assignment: CDR1 MNHNY and CDR2 SVGAGI (reference sequence). CDR3 length: 14 residues. This CDR3 is CASSYSGGTYGYTF. The CDR3 DNA sequence: TGTGCCAGCAGTTACTCAGGAGGGACCTATGGCTACACCTTC.

This clone was detected only once. The chain has TRBV30 and TRBJ1-2, with 8 bases identical to TRBD1. The V gene end was trimmed by 0 bases and the J gene end by 4 bases; junction bases not matched to a gene: 4. In germline, CDR1 is GTSNPN, CDR2 SVGIG (reference sequence). This CDR3 region has 14 residues. The CDR3 DNA is TGTGCCTGGAGTGTTTCAGGGGGCATCTATGGCTACACCTTC. Translated: CAWSVSGGIYGYTF.

CDR3 protein: CASSPDRAGHEQYF. The CDR3 bases are TGTGCCAGCAGTCCCGACCGGGCGGGCCACGAGCAGTACTTC. The V call is TRBV28, the J call TRBJ2-7, with TRBD2 as a possible D gene (5 bases). The CDR3 length is 14 residues. From germline, CDR1 is MDHEN and CDR2 SYDVKM. V dropped 5 bases and J dropped 5 bases, with 16 bases sitting between them.

The chain links TRBV15 to TRBJ2-4; TRBD2 matches at 7 bases. CDR1 LNHNV and CDR2 YYDKDF come from the germline V gene (reference sequence). The CDR3 is 16 residues long. Trimming cost V 0 bases and J 1 base; bases outside gene matches: 3. This CDR3 is CATSRDGGGAKNIQYF. CDR3 coding DNA: TGTGCCACCAGCAGAGATGGGGGGGGTGCCAAAAACATTCAGTACTTC.

The chain links TRBV19 to TRBJ1-5; TRBD1 aligns across 10 bases. With V trimmed by 2 bases and J by 1 base, 5 bases remained unmatched. The length of the CDR3 is 17 residues. Germline CDR1 is LNHDA and CDR2 is SQIVND (reference sequence). DNA for the CDR3: TGTGCCAGTAGTATATGGGACAGGGGAGGGAGCAATCAGCCCCAGCATTTT. The encoded protein is CASSIWDRGGSNQPQHF.

The V gene is TRBV5-4, the J gene TRBJ2-7; 10 nucleotides line up with TRBD2. J was trimmed by 2 bases and V by 3 bases; bases with no gene match: 8. This CDR3 is 16 amino acids long. Germline CDR1 and CDR2: SGHNT and YYREEE (reference sequence). The DNA for the CDR3 is TGTGCCAGCAGCTCCTCCGGGACTAGCGTAGCCTACGAGCAGTACTTC. It codes for CASSSSGTSVAYEQYF.

This clone was recorded a few times. This chain uses TRBV5-1 with TRBJ2-3; D gene uncertain. The CDR3 length is 13 residues. V was trimmed by 1 base and J by 0 bases, leaving 3 bases between them. Germline CDR1 reads SGHRS; CDR2 reads YFSETQ. CDR3 coding DNA: TGCGCCAGCAGCTTGCCTAGCACAGATACGCAGTATTTT. Protein product: CASSLPSTDTQYF.

The chain joins TRBV27 to TRBJ1-5; unclear D gene. The germline V and J ends were trimmed by 5 bases and 0 bases, with 11 bases remaining between them. From germline, CDR1 is MNHEY and CDR2 SMNVEV (reference sequence). This CDR3 contains 15 residues. As DNA, the CDR3 is TGTGCCAGCAGTCCCATCACAAGTAGCAATCAGCCCCAGCATTTT. Protein: CASSPITSSNQPQHF.

This chain links TRBV30 with TRBJ2-1; TRBD2 aligns across 9 bases. The CDR3 spans 12 residues. After removal of 8 bases from V and 7 bases from J, the junction contained 6 bases not matched to a gene. From germline, CDR1 is GTSNPN and CDR2 SVGIG (reference sequence). The CDR3 here is CALAGIGNEQFF. The CDR3, as DNA: TGTGCCCTAGCGGGAATAGGAAATGAGCAGTTCTTC.

The chain employs TRBV5-6 and TRBJ1-4; 7 bases align to TRBD1. CDR1 is SGHDT and CDR2 is YYEEEE in the germline V gene. V lost 5 bases and J lost 7; bases outside the gene matches: 11. CDR3 length: 15 amino acids. The CDR3 here is CASRTSGQQREKLFF. The CDR3 region has the DNA TGTGCCAGCAGAACTTCGGGACAGCAGCGTGAAAAACTGTTTTTT.

This rearrangement joins TRBV28 to TRBJ1-1; possible D gene TRBD1, 5 bases. CDR3 length: 13 amino acids. Between the trimmed V and J ends, which lost 6 bases and 6 bases, there was a span of 14 bases. Germline V CDR1 and CDR2: MDHEN, SYDVKM. The CDR3 protein is CASSTPRTPEAFF. The CDR3 coding sequence is TGTGCCAGCAGCACTCCTCGGACACCTGAAGCTTTCTTT. The variable domain in full, completed from reference TRBV28 and TRBJ1-1, reads DVKVTQSSRYLVKRTGEKVFLECVQDMDHENMFWYRQDPGLGLRLIYFSYDVKMKEKGDIPEGYSVSREKKERFSLILESASTNQTSMYLCASSTPRTPEAFFGQGTRLTVV.

The chain is built from TRBV29-1 and TRBJ1-3, with TRBD1 identical over 10 bases. The CDR3 is 13 residues long. Germline CDR1 reads SQVTM; CDR2 reads ANQGSEA. Trimming cost V 7 bases and J 4 bases; bases outside gene matches: 4. The CDR3 DNA reads TGCAGCGGCCGGGACAGGGGAGGAAACACCATATATTTT. Its protein product is CSGRDRGGNTIYF.

The J gene is TRBJ2-3, the V gene TRBV7-2; weak D call: TRBD2 (5 bases). This CDR3 is built from 18 residues. Trimming removed 0 bases from V and 3 bases from J, with 19 bases in between. Germline CDR1 is SGHTA and CDR2 is FQGNSA. CDR3 region: CASSLARRLAFGTDTQYF. Here the CDR3 DNA reads TGTGCCAGCAGCTTAGCGAGGAGGCTCGCATTTGGAACAGATACGCAGTATTTT.

This clone was seen a handful of times. V usage is TRBV15 and J usage is TRBJ2-7, with D perhaps matching TRBD1 (6 bases). Per germline, CDR1 LNHNV and CDR2 YYDKDF (reference sequence). Trimming stripped 5 bases from V and 6 bases from J, with 20 bases between. This CDR3 comprises 15 residues. The CDR3 sequence is CATSPRVRGSLEQYF. CDR3 sequence (DNA): TGTGCCACCAGCCCCCGGGTCAGGGGTAGTCTCGAGCAGTACTTC.